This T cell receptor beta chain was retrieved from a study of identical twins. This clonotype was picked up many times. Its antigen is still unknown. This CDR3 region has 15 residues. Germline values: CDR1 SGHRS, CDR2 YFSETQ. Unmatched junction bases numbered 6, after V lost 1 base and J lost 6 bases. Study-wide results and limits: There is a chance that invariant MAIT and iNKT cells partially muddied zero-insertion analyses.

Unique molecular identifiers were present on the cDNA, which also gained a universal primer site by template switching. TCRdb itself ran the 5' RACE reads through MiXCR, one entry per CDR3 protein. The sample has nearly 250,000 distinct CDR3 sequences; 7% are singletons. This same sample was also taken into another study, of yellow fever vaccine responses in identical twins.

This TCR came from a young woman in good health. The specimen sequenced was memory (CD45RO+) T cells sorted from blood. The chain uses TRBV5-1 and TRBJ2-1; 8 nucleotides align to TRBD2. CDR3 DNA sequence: TGCGCCAGCAGCTTGAGTAGCGGGACGGGCAATGAGCAGTTCTTC. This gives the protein CASSLSSGTGNEQFF.